A single sample is the source of the 27 T cell receptor beta chains below, sequenced in a study of T cell repertoires in cytomegalovirus infection. TCRdb itself ran the reads through MiXCR, one entry per CDR3 protein. In the table there are about 530,000 distinct CDR3 sequences, roughly 29% of which are singletons. Sequenced sample: PBMCs. Source of these receptors: a human donor in good health (CMV status not recorded). Some clones in this sample may be carry-over from other donors' samples.

This clonotype was seen more than once but under ten times. This sequence joins TRBV11-2 and TRBJ2-2; D unclear. CDR1 is SGHAT, CDR2 FQNNGV, per germline. With 1 base removed from V and 2 bases from J, the gap between germline ends came to 14 bases. The CDR3 has 17 amino acids. The CDR3 nucleotides read TGTGCCAGCAGCTTAGGAGATTCGGCCAGAAACACCGGGGAGCTGTTTTTT. Protein product: CASSLGDSARNTGELFF.

This clonotype was counted between two and nine times. CDR3: CASSLEGQGGTEAFF. Written as DNA, the CDR3 is TGCGCCAGCAGCTTGGAGGGGCAGGGAGGCACTGAAGCTTTCTTT. This sequence joins TRBV5-1 and TRBJ1-1; tentatively, D is TRBD1 (5 bases). The germline gives CDR1 SGHRS, CDR2 YFSETQ. V lost 0 bases and J lost 4, with 13 bases in between. The CDR3 totals 15 residues.

The rearrangement joins TRBV4-3 to TRBJ2-7; D uncertain. With 0 bases removed from V and 2 bases from J, the gap between germline ends came to 11 bases. This CDR3 comprises 15 residues. Germline loops: CDR1 LGHNA, CDR2 YSLEER. The CDR3 spells CASSQDIGNPYEQYF. The DNA of the CDR3 is TGCGCCAGCAGCCAAGATATAGGGAACCCCTACGAGCAGTACTTC.

The rearrangement joins TRBV11-2 to TRBJ2-1, with 9 bases aligning to TRBD2. The CDR3 spans 15 residues. With 1 base clipped from V and 6 bases from J, the junction kept 4 bases outside the gene matches. The germline gives CDR1 SGHAT, CDR2 FQNNGV. CDR3 region: CASSLVRGRANEQFF. The CDR3 DNA sequence: TGTGCCAGCAGCTTAGTGCGCGGGAGGGCCAATGAGCAGTTCTTC.

This clonotype is a singleton in its sample. The V call is TRBV7-4, the J call TRBJ2-5, with D possibly called TRBD1 or TRBD2 (5 bases each). Per germline, CDR1 SGHVT and CDR2 SQSDAQ. V shed 11 bases and J shed 3 bases, with 13 bases lying between them. There are 12 residues in the CDR3. CDR3 nucleotides: TGTGCCGCCGTCGGGGCAGAAGAGACCCAGTACTTC. It encodes CAAVGAEETQYF.

In this sample, this clonotype turned up a few times. This chain connects TRBV5-1 to TRBJ2-2; the D is unclear. The germline V gene encodes CDR1 SGHRS and CDR2 YFSETQ. This CDR3 has 15 residues. V gave up 4 bases and J gave up 1 base, with 11 bases separating them. CDR3 in amino acids: CASSPDPGNTGELFF. CDR3 DNA sequence: TGCGCCAGCAGCCCGGACCCCGGGAACACCGGGGAGCTGTTTTTT.

This clonotype was counted only a few times. The chain uses TRBV12-3 or TRBV12-4 and TRBJ1-5; TRBD1 aligns across 7 bases. This CDR3 contains 13 residues. V trimming: 5 bases; J trimming: 4 bases; junction bases outside the gene matches: 2. CDR3 loop: CASSGGQNQPQHF. In nucleotides, the CDR3 is TGTGCCAGCAGTGGGGGACAGAATCAGCCCCAGCATTTT.

This clonotype was found many times. This chain connects TRBV11-2 to TRBJ1-4; D gene ambiguous. The CDR3 extends over 15 amino acids. The V end was cut by 4 bases, the J end by 3 bases, with 12 bases between. Germline lookup yields CDR1 SGHAT and CDR2 FQNNGV. CDR3: CASSSEIEANEKLFF. For the CDR3, the DNA is TGTGCCAGCAGCTCCGAGATAGAGGCTAATGAAAAACTGTTTTTT.

The chain couples TRBV10-3 to TRBJ2-1; D is uncertain. Trimming cost V 9 bases and J 6 bases, with 9 bases left between them. The CDR3 runs to 11 residues. CDR1 ENHRY and CDR2 SYGVKD come from the germline V gene. The CDR3 here is CAMGISNEQFF. For the CDR3, the DNA is TGTGCCATGGGCATATCCAATGAGCAGTTCTTC.

This clonotype was detected many times. The V and J genes are TRBV12-3 or TRBV12-4 and TRBJ1-1; the D is unclear. Deletions cut 6 bases from V and 1 base from J, with 9 bases between. The CDR3 extends over 13 amino acids. CDR3 nucleotide sequence: TGTGCCAGCAGCTTTGGGCCGAACACTGAAGCTTTCTTT. Its protein product is CASSFGPNTEAFF.

This chain links TRBV12-3 or TRBV12-4 with TRBJ2-5; D may be TRBD1 (5 bases). The CDR3 sequence is 17 residues long. The germline V and J ends were trimmed by 5 bases and 2 bases, with 21 bases remaining between them. The CDR3 DNA reads as TGTGCCAGCAGTCCGCCAGGAAGATCGACAGAACAAGAGACCCAGTACTTC. Protein product: CASSPPGRSTEQETQYF.

For the CDR3, the DNA is TGCGCCAGCAGCCAAGCACGGTTGGGTTTTAGATACTACAATGAGCAGTTCTTC. Its translation is CASSQARLGFRYYNEQFF. The chain is built from TRBV4-1 and TRBJ2-1, with D unclear. Germline-derived CDR1 and CDR2 are MGHRA and YSYEKL. Trimming stripped 1 base from V and 3 bases from J, with 19 bases between. The CDR3 spans 18 residues.

The chain couples TRBV6-2 or TRBV6-3 to TRBJ1-1, with D possibly being TRBD1 (6 bases). Looked up from germline, CDR1 is MNHEY and CDR2 is SVGEGT. The CDR3 sequence is 16 residues long. V lost 4 bases and J 0 bases, leaving 15 bases between the germline ends. The CDR3 sequence is CASSFEGTPMNTEAFF. CDR3 DNA: TGTGCCAGCAGTTTCGAGGGGACACCTATGAACACTGAAGCTTTCTTT.

The chain uses TRBV20-1 and TRBJ2-1, with 13 bases matching TRBD2. This CDR3 spans 14 amino acids. The V segment lost 5 bases and the J segment 4 bases; nucleotides outside the gene matches: 2. From germline, CDR1 is DFQATT and CDR2 SNEGSKA (reference sequence). The CDR3 coding sequence is TGCAGTGCTGGGACTAGCGGGAATTACAATGAGCAGTTCTTC. It specifies CSAGTSGNYNEQFF.

In DNA form, the CDR3 reads TGTGCCAGCAACCAGGGGGGACAGGACACAGATACGCAGTATTTT. Protein sequence: CASNQGGQDTDTQYF. The chain recombines TRBV7-2 with TRBJ2-3; 8 nucleotides agree with TRBD1. The junction had 8 bases not matched to a gene; V was cut back by 7 bases and J by 2 bases. Germline CDR1 reads SGHTA; CDR2 reads FQGNSA. CDR3 length: 15 residues.

The genes are TRBV10-2 and TRBJ2-5; the match to TRBD2 covers 8 bases. The ends lost 6 bases at V and 1 base at J; junction bases unmatched: 7. This CDR3 has 15 residues. Germline V lookup: CDR1 WSHSY, CDR2 SAAADI. The CDR3 sequence: CASRPGTRLQETQYF. The CDR3 region has the DNA TGCGCCAGCAGACCCGGGACTAGACTCCAAGAGACCCAGTACTTC.

V is TRBV25-1 and J is TRBJ2-1; 12 bases fit TRBD2. The CDR3 runs 18 residues. Germline CDR1 MGHDK, CDR2 SYGVNS. The junction had 6 bases not matched to a gene; V was cut back by 3 bases and J by 0 bases. CDR3 in amino acids: CASSDTSGRTSSYNEQFF. CDR3 nucleotides: TGTGCCAGCAGTGATACTAGCGGGAGGACGAGCTCCTACAATGAGCAGTTCTTC.

This chain uses TRBV5-1 with TRBJ1-1; maybe TRBD1 (5 bases). The CDR3 runs 16 residues. Germline lookup yields CDR1 SGHRS and CDR2 YFSETQ. With 0 bases removed from V and 5 bases from J, the gap between germline ends came to 17 bases. In DNA form, the CDR3 reads TGCGCCAGCAGCTTGGGGCAGGGCCTCCGGGAAACTGAAGCTTTCTTT. This gives the protein CASSLGQGLRETEAFF.

This clonotype came up many times. V is TRBV7-2 and J is TRBJ1-2; the D is unclear. CDR1 SGHTA and CDR2 FQGNSA come from the germline V gene. Trimming took 1 base from V and 5 from J, leaving 11 bases between them. CDR3 length equals 14 residues. The CDR3 here is CASSLEDLPYGYTF. As DNA, the CDR3 is TGTGCCAGCAGCTTAGAAGACTTACCGTATGGCTACACCTTC.

This rearrangement joins TRBV2 to TRBJ2-3, with 12 bases identical to TRBD2. J gave up 0 bases and V 3 bases, and 7 bases lay outside the gene matches. CDR3 size: 18 residues. The V gene's germline CDR1 is SNHLY and CDR2 FYNNEI. The chain's CDR3 is CASSDPSGRVSSTDTQYF. The CDR3 DNA sequence: TGTGCCAGCAGTGACCCTAGCGGGAGGGTTTCTAGCACAGATACGCAGTATTTT. The entire variable domain, with the rest obtained from reference TRBV2 and TRBJ2-3, is as follows: EPEVTQTPSHQVTQMGQEVILRCVPISNHLYFYWYRQILGQKVEFLVSFYNNEISEKSEIFDDQFSVERPDGSNFTLKIRSTKLEDSAMYFCASSDPSGRVSSTDTQYFGPGTRLTVL.

This clonotype was seen only a few times. The CDR3 loop is CASSYDFTKPSGDNEQFF. In DNA, the CDR3 is TGTGCCAGCAGTTACGATTTCACTAAACCGAGCGGGGACAATGAGCAGTTCTTC. The V and J genes are TRBV6-2 or TRBV6-3 and TRBJ2-1, with 7 positions matching TRBD2. The CDR3 spans 18 residues. The V gene end was trimmed by 2 bases and the J gene end by 5 bases; junction bases not matched to a gene: 15. Germline V gives CDR1 MNHEY, CDR2 SVGEGT.

This clonotype was detected many times. This chain joins TRBV12-3 or TRBV12-4 and TRBJ2-3; 7 positions match TRBD2. V shed 6 bases and J 0 bases; nucleotides not matched to a gene: 3. The CDR3 consists of 14 residues. The CDR3 reads CASSRSGSTDTQYF. For the CDR3, the DNA is TGTGCCAGCAGCCGTAGCGGGAGCACAGATACGCAGTATTTT.

This clonotype was observed a few times. The chain is built from TRBV2 and TRBJ2-7; 7 bases map to TRBD1. Germline-derived CDR1 and CDR2 are SNHLY and FYNNEI. This CDR3 comprises 13 residues. The V gene end was trimmed by 6 bases and the J gene end by 4 bases; junction bases not matched to a gene: 6. CDR3 in amino acids: CASRRDSMYEQYV. In nucleotides, the CDR3 is TGTGCCAGCAGAAGGGACAGCATGTACGAGCAGTACGTC.

The chain has TRBV7-2 and TRBJ1-5, with D hard to call. In germline, CDR1 is SGHTA, CDR2 FQGNSA. The CDR3 consists of 15 residues. The germline V and J ends were trimmed by 1 base and 1 base, with 8 bases remaining between them. CDR3 DNA: TGTGCCAGCAGCTTAGACGGAGGAAGCAATCAGCCCCAGCATTTT. Amino acid sequence: CASSLDGGSNQPQHF.

CDR3 region: CASSIVPPGPTYNEQFF. DNA of the CDR3: TGTGCCAGTAGTATAGTTCCTCCGGGACCTACATACAATGAGCAGTTCTTC. V usage is TRBV19 and J usage is TRBJ2-1; TRBD1 or TRBD2 may be the D gene (5 bases each). V dropped 1 base and J dropped 4 bases, with 17 bases sitting between them. This CDR3 contains 17 residues. Germline V gene lookup returns CDR1 LNHDA and CDR2 SQIVND (reference sequence). Drawing the rest from reference TRBV19 and TRBJ2-1, the complete variable domain is DGGITQSPKYLFRKEGQNVTLSCEQNLNHDAMYWYRQDPGQGLRLIYYSQIVNDFQKGDIAEGYSVSREKKESFPLTVTSAQKNPTAFYLCASSIVPPGPTYNEQFFGPGTRLTVL.

The chain links TRBV4-3 to TRBJ2-6; unclear D gene. The germline V gene has CDR1 LGHNA and CDR2 YSLEER. The CDR3 extends over 16 amino acids. The ends were cut back, 0 bases at V and 7 bases at J, with 13 bases in the middle. Written as DNA, the CDR3 is TGCGCCAGCAGCCAAGATCCAAGTTCTTATGCCAACGTCCTGACTTTC. Translating gives CASSQDPSSYANVLTF.

V usage is TRBV12-3 or TRBV12-4 and J usage is TRBJ1-6; D gene unclear. The V end lost 9 bases, the J end lost 7 bases, and 13 bases lay between the germline ends. The CDR3 extends over 13 amino acids. In DNA form, the CDR3 reads TGTGCCAGTACGGGCAGGCGGAATTCACCCCTCCACTTT. This encodes CASTGRRNSPLHF.